This passage covers 25 T cell receptor beta chains from one sample sequenced in a study of CD8+ T cells in alopecia areata. Sequencing relied on a cDNA template that was reverse transcribed from extracted RNA. The assay was immunoSEQ multiplex PCR, and TCRdb's table has in-frame clones only and misses some. The table records approximately 180,000 clones, around three fifths of them present only once. The sample here was CD4+ T cells sorted from blood, taken at week 0. The receptors were gathered from a human donor with alopecia areata.

The rearrangement uses TRBV10-3 and TRBJ1-1; no firm D call. The length of the CDR3 is 14 residues. V lost 5 bases and J lost 5, with 15 bases in between. Per germline, CDR1 ENHRY and CDR2 SYGVKD. DNA of the CDR3: TGTGCCATCAGTAAGGCGACGGGTGAGACTGAAGCTTTCTTT. This gives the protein CAISKATGETEAFF.

The chain combines TRBV19 with TRBJ1-3; D is unclear. CDR3 size: 16 residues. Germline assignment: CDR1 LNHDA and CDR2 SQIVND (reference sequence). V shed 6 bases and J shed 3 bases, with 18 bases lying between them. The CDR3 bases are TGTGCCAGTAGACCGCCTTCTTCGGGCAGTGGAAACACCATATATTTT. It specifies CASRPPSSGSGNTIYF.

This chain joins TRBV29-1 and TRBJ1-4; weak D call: TRBD1 (6 bases). The CDR3 runs 14 residues. V shed 7 bases and J shed 3 bases, with 15 bases lying between them. From germline, CDR1 is SQVTM and CDR2 ANQGSEA. This chain's CDR3 is CSATGTRANEKLFF. As DNA, the CDR3 is TGCAGCGCTACAGGGACCCGGGCTAATGAAAAACTGTTTTTT.

The gene calls are TRBV15 and TRBJ1-1; tentative D call: TRBD1 (5 bases). V was clipped by 6 bases and J by 3 bases, with 11 bases between them. The CDR3 is 13 residues long. Germline V gives CDR1 LNHNV, CDR2 YYDKDF (reference sequence). For the CDR3, the DNA is TGTGCCACCAGTACAGGCCGGGACACTGAAGCTTTCTTT. Encoded protein: CATSTGRDTEAFF.

This clone occurred a few times. The chain joins TRBV29-1 to TRBJ2-2; TRBD1 matches at 7 bases. This CDR3 has 14 residues. The germline gives CDR1 SQVTM, CDR2 ANQGSEA. After removal of 6 bases from V and 6 bases from J, the junction contained 10 bases not matched to a gene. CDR3 sequence reads: CSVGKTGQSGELFF. In DNA, the CDR3 is TGCAGCGTGGGGAAGACAGGGCAATCCGGGGAGCTGTTTTTT.

The chain links TRBV27 to TRBJ2-7; D ambiguous. Deletions cut 5 bases from V and 0 bases from J, with 11 bases between. The CDR3 has 14 residues. The germline gives CDR1 MNHEY, CDR2 SMNVEV (reference sequence). The CDR3 sequence: CASSLVESSYEQYF. The CDR3 region has the DNA TGTGCCAGCAGTCTTGTTGAAAGCTCCTACGAGCAGTACTTC.

The chain is built from TRBV5-1 and TRBJ1-1; 7 positions match TRBD1. The CDR3 runs 12 residues. Trimming at V came to 7 bases and at J to 4 bases, leaving 4 bases not matched to a gene. The germline V gene has CDR1 SGHRS and CDR2 YFSETQ. The CDR3 DNA is TGCGCCAGCCAACAGGGGACCACTGAAGCTTTCTTT. Protein sequence: CASQQGTTEAFF.

This chain connects TRBV29-1 to TRBJ1-2; no reliable D call. Germline V gene data show CDR1 as SQVTM and CDR2 as ANQGSEA. V was trimmed by 7 bases and J by 4 bases, leaving 13 bases between them. The CDR3 is made up of 12 amino acids. The CDR3 loop is CSGRLAGYGYTF. CDR3 sequence (DNA): TGCAGCGGACGACTGGCGGGCTATGGCTACACCTTC.

The chain uses TRBV23-1 and TRBJ1-4; possibly TRBD1 for D (6 bases). TRBV23-1 is reported as an ORF; its role is uncertain. The CDR3 runs to 16 residues. Trimming left V 0 bases short and J 11 bases short, with 19 bases between. CDR3 in amino acids: CASSQSSRGSTRKLFF. The DNA of the CDR3 is TGCGCCAGCAGTCAATCGAGCAGGGGCTCCACCCGGAAACTGTTTTTT.

The rearrangement uses TRBV29-1 and TRBJ2-3, with D maybe TRBD1 (5 bases). This CDR3 comprises 12 residues. With 8 bases removed from V and 5 bases from J, the gap between germline ends came to 14 bases. Germline assignment: CDR1 SQVTM and CDR2 ANQGSEA. The CDR3 DNA reads as TGCAGCCCGCCAGGGCGTGGAGATACGCAGTATTTT. Translation: CSPPGRGDTQYF.

This sequence joins TRBV4-1 and TRBJ2-7; D uncertain. The CDR3 contains 15 residues. Trimming removed 5 bases from V and 3 bases from J, with 17 bases in between. Germline V gene lookup returns CDR1 MGHRA and CDR2 YSYEKL. The CDR3 DNA sequence: TGCGCCAGCAGCGCTATCGCGGTAGGGCACTACGAGCAGTACTTC. Translated, it gives CASSAIAVGHYEQYF.

The V and J genes are TRBV27 and TRBJ1-5, with 8 bases aligning to TRBD1. The CDR3 is 15 amino acids. CDR1 and CDR2 from the germline V gene are MNHEY and SMNVEV (reference sequence). The V gene end was trimmed by 5 bases and the J gene end by 4 bases; junction bases not matched to a gene: 7. The CDR3 loop is CASSQTDRDNQPQHF. In nucleotides, the CDR3 is TGTGCCAGCAGTCAGACGGACAGGGATAATCAGCCCCAGCATTTT.

J is TRBJ2-2 and V is TRBV29-1, with D possibly being TRBD1 (5 bases). Trimming shortened V by 2 bases and J by 3 bases, and 10 bases separated the two germline ends. This CDR3 is 14 amino acids long. Germline V gives CDR1 SQVTM, CDR2 ANQGSEA. The CDR3: CSVEKDSYTGELFF. The CDR3 DNA follows: TGCAGCGTTGAAAAAGACAGTTACACCGGGGAGCTGTTTTTT.

V and J are TRBV2 and TRBJ2-3; D is possibly TRBD2 (6 bases). V gave up 9 bases and J gave up 1 base, with 20 bases separating them. Germline V lookup: CDR1 SNHLY, CDR2 FYNNEI. The CDR3 runs to 16 residues. The CDR3 protein is CASRLPSGTGTDTQYF. CDR3 coding DNA: TGTGCCAGTAGACTGCCGTCGGGGACTGGCACAGATACGCAGTATTTT.

The chain links TRBV15 to TRBJ2-5; no clear D. V was trimmed by 1 base and J by 1 base, leaving 7 bases between them. CDR3 length equals 14 residues. Germline V gene lookup returns CDR1 LNHNV and CDR2 YYDKDF (reference sequence). CDR3 loop: CATSRGAAQETQYF. CDR3 sequence (DNA): TGTGCCACCAGCAGAGGGGCAGCCCAAGAGACCCAGTACTTC.

The chain couples TRBV30 to TRBJ1-6; D is unclear. V was pared by 2 bases and J by 5 bases, with 7 bases between. The CDR3 is 13 amino acids. Germline lookup yields CDR1 GTSNPN and CDR2 SVGIG (reference sequence). CDR3 nucleotide sequence: TGTGCCTGGAGTTACCGGGATAATTCACCCCTCCACTTT. Translated, it gives CAWSYRDNSPLHF.

The chain recombines TRBV27 with TRBJ1-1; no reliable D call. Trimming cost V 8 bases and J 0 bases, with 13 bases left between them. CDR1 is MNHEY, CDR2 SMNVEV, per germline (reference sequence). The CDR3 has 14 residues. This CDR3 reads CASGLRNMNTEAFF. As DNA, the CDR3 is TGTGCCAGCGGCCTGCGGAACATGAACACTGAAGCTTTCTTT.

This rearrangement joins TRBV6-1 to TRBJ2-7; 7 bases fit TRBD1. In germline, CDR1 is MNHNS, CDR2 SASEGT. The trim removed 6 bases at V and 8 bases at J, leaving 13 bases unmatched. The CDR3 has 14 residues. CDR3 protein: CASRRSPRDSQQYF. In DNA, the CDR3 is TGTGCCAGCAGGCGCAGCCCTCGGGACAGCCAGCAGTACTTC.

V and J are TRBV7-9 and TRBJ1-6; TRBD1 might be the D (5 bases). The CDR3 totals 15 residues. Trimming left V 5 bases short and J 7 bases short, with 15 bases between. CDR1 is SEHNR, CDR2 FQNEAQ, per germline (reference sequence). The CDR3 here is CASSQTGQGNSPLHF. In DNA, the CDR3 is TGTGCCAGCAGCCAAACCGGACAAGGCAATTCACCCCTCCACTTT.

This clone was observed a few times. Other DNA sequences from this sample encode an identical CDR3 as well. The gene calls are TRBV20-1 and TRBJ2-3; D may be TRBD1 or TRBD2 (5 bases each). The germline V gene has CDR1 DFQATT and CDR2 SNEGSKA (reference sequence). CDR3 length: 11 amino acids. V shed 3 bases and J shed 6 bases, with 7 bases lying between them. The CDR3 loop is CSASWGDTQYF. CDR3 nucleotides: TGCAGTGCTAGCTGGGGGGATACGCAGTATTTT.

V gene TRBV30 combines with J gene TRBJ1-2; tentative D call: TRBD1 (5 bases). Trimming stripped 0 bases from V and 8 bases from J, with 13 bases between. The CDR3 sequence is 13 residues long. CDR1 and CDR2 (germline): GTSNPN, SVGIG (reference sequence). CDR3 residues: CAWSVGGHRGYTF. CDR3 coding DNA: TGTGCCTGGAGTGTAGGCGGACATAGGGGCTACACCTTC.

The chain recombines TRBV29-1 with TRBJ2-7; D assignment may be TRBD1 or TRBD2 (6 bases each). Germline CDR1 reads SQVTM; CDR2 reads ANQGSEA. V was clipped by 7 bases and J by 3 bases, with 16 bases between them. The CDR3 length is 13 residues. The DNA for the CDR3 is TGCAGCGCCCAGGGGAGGCTGGTCTACGAGCAGTACTTC. Encoded protein: CSAQGRLVYEQYF.

The CDR3 DNA reads as TGTGCCAGCAGCTACAGATCGGGGAGGGGGGCGGAGACCCAGTACTTC. Its translation is CASSYRSGRGAETQYF. The V and J genes are TRBV7-6 and TRBJ2-5; a weak D match, TRBD2 (7 bases). This CDR3 contains 16 residues. Germline lookup yields CDR1 SGHVS and CDR2 FNYEAQ. Trimming removed 4 bases at V and 5 bases at J, with 20 bases between.

This chain links TRBV29-1 with TRBJ1-3, with unresolved D. Germline V gene lookup returns CDR1 SQVTM and CDR2 ANQGSEA. The CDR3 has 13 residues. The V end was cut by 5 bases, the J end by 3 bases, with 11 bases between. Here the CDR3 reads CSVNGERGNTIYF. CDR3 DNA: TGCAGCGTTAACGGGGAACGTGGAAACACCATATATTTT.

The table lists this clone with a few counts. CDR3 sequence (DNA): TGTGCCAGCAGTGAACCCGACAGGGAGGGAGGCACAGATACGCAGTATTTT. Its protein product is CASSEPDREGGTDTQYF. The chain combines TRBV2 with TRBJ2-3; TRBD1 or TRBD2 may be the D gene (7 bases each). CDR1 and CDR2 from the germline V gene are SNHLY and FYNNEI. The CDR3 runs 17 residues. V lost 2 bases, J lost 1 base, and 16 bases lay in between.